This T cell receptor (beta chain) was captured in a study of control samples from healthy donors and cancer patients. Clones were read by immunoSEQ multiplex PCR, and TCRdb kept only the in-frame ones, dropping some. Altogether around 19,000 clones are present, approximately 81% being singletons, with the ten largest covering 25% to 35%. Sequenced material: PBMCs. The receptor comes from a woman in her seventies with lung cancer.

CDR3 protein: CASSLDPSPNTGELFF. The CDR3 nucleotides are TGCGCCAGCAGCTTGGATCCCTCCCCGAACACCGGGGAGCTGTTTTTT. The V call is TRBV5-1, the J call TRBJ2-2; D is uncertain. CDR3 length: 16 amino acids. The ends were cut back, 0 bases at V and 0 bases at J, with 9 bases in the middle. Germline values: CDR1 SGHRS, CDR2 YFSETQ.